These 9 T cell receptor beta chains were all obtained from the same sample, sequenced in a study of shared clonotypes between healthy human individuals. This table comes from immunoSEQ multiplex PCR, and its TCRdb copy is limited to in-frame clones, with some not included. The sample consists of roughly 2.6 million clones, around nine tenths of them appearing once. The material sequenced was naive CD4+ T cells sorted from blood. Noted subset: CD45RA+ positively selected. The receptors here all came from a man younger than 35 in good health.

J is TRBJ2-5 and V is TRBV27; TRBD1 matches at 12 bases. The CDR3 is 16 residues long. Germline values: CDR1 MNHEY, CDR2 SMNVEV (reference sequence). The V and J ends lost 6 bases and 5 bases, in that order; junction bases with no gene match: 10. The chain's CDR3 is CASSRLGTGGVETQYF. The CDR3 region has the DNA TGTGCCAGCAGCCGCCTGGGGACAGGGGGCGTCGAGACCCAGTACTTC.

The chain links TRBV11-2 to TRBJ1-1; D is ambiguous. CDR3 length equals 16 residues. Trimming stripped 0 bases from V and 0 bases from J, with 11 bases between. From germline, CDR1 is SGHAT and CDR2 FQNNGV. In nucleotides, the CDR3 is TGTGCCAGCAGCTTAGAGGCAGGTCTCATGAACACTGAAGCTTTCTTT. Translation gives CASSLEAGLMNTEAFF.

Details on this clone: The same CDR3 also results from other DNA sequences found in this sample. The chain has TRBV6-1 and TRBJ1-5, with TRBD1 as a possible D gene (6 bases). The CDR3 is 14 amino acids. CDR1 is MNHNS, CDR2 SASEGT, per germline. With 4 bases removed from V and 1 base from J, the gap between germline ends came to 8 bases. In DNA form, the CDR3 reads TGTGCCAGCAGTGGCCAGGGGAGCAATCAGCCCCAGCATTTT. Translating it yields CASSGQGSNQPQHF.

Turning to this clone: The sample contains more than one DNA sequence encoding this CDR3. The V call is TRBV7-2, the J call TRBJ2-7; D uncertain. Germline V gene lookup returns CDR1 SGHTA and CDR2 FQGNSA. V was trimmed by 1 base and J by 0 bases, leaving 7 bases between them. CDR3 length: 14 residues. The CDR3 nucleotides read TGTGCCAGCAGCTTAGGCCCCAGCTCCTACGAGCAGTACTTC. Amino acid sequence: CASSLGPSSYEQYF.

The chain is built from TRBV29-1 and TRBJ2-5, with D unresolved. This CDR3 contains 12 residues. The V gene's germline CDR1 is SQVTM and CDR2 ANQGSEA. Deletions cut 6 bases from V and 5 bases from J, with 13 bases between. The CDR3: CSVDPLSETQYF. CDR3 coding DNA: TGCAGCGTAGATCCGCTATCGGAGACCCAGTACTTC. The full variable domain, with the rest looked up from reference TRBV29-1 and TRBJ2-5, is SAVISQKPSRDICQRGTSLTIQCQVDSQVTMMFWYRQQPGQSLTLIATANQGSEATYESGFVIDKFPISRPNLTFSTLTVSNMSPEDSSIYLCSVDPLSETQYFGPGTRLLVL.

The CDR3 bases are TGTGCCAGCAGTTTAGGGGCAGGGACGAACACTGAAGCTTTCTTT. Translating it yields CASSLGAGTNTEAFF. The gene calls are TRBV28 and TRBJ1-1; weak D call: TRBD1 (5 bases). The length of the CDR3 is 15 residues. The V gene's germline CDR1 is MDHEN and CDR2 SYDVKM. The V end lost 2 bases, the J end lost 1 base, and 11 bases lay between the germline ends.

This sequence joins TRBV19 and TRBJ2-7, with 9 nucleotides matching TRBD2. Germline V gene lookup returns CDR1 LNHDA and CDR2 SQIVND (reference sequence). V was clipped by 10 bases and J by 2 bases; unmatched bases: 12. This CDR3 has 15 amino acids. The CDR3 nucleotides are TGTGCCACCCGGAGCGGAGCGGGAGGAACCTACGAGCAGTACTTC. It is translated as CATRSGAGGTYEQYF. The whole variable domain, filled in from reference TRBV19 and TRBJ2-7, reads DGGITQSPKYLFRKEGQNVTLSCEQNLNHDAMYWYRQDPGQGLRLIYYSQIVNDFQKGDIAEGYSVSREKKESFPLTVTSAQKNPTAFYLCATRSGAGGTYEQYFGPGTRLTVT.

This chain uses TRBV6-1 with TRBJ1-1; 9 bases match TRBD1. V was pared by 4 bases and J by 6 bases, with 9 bases of the junction left unmatched. The CDR3 contains 15 residues. Germline CDR1 is MNHNS and CDR2 is SASEGT. This CDR3 reads CASSVVGQGSPEAFF. CDR3 nucleotides: TGTGCCAGCAGTGTTGTTGGACAGGGGAGCCCTGAAGCTTTCTTT.

J is TRBJ1-1 and V is TRBV7-2; no clear D gene. This CDR3 contains 13 residues. CDR1 and CDR2 from the germline V gene are SGHTA and FQGNSA. Trimming stripped 4 bases from V and 0 bases from J, with 6 bases between. CDR3 protein: CASSSDMNTEAFF. CDR3 nucleotide sequence: TGTGCCAGCAGCTCGGATATGAACACTGAAGCTTTCTTT.